These 20 T cell receptor beta chains were sequenced from one sample in a study of post-analysis software for immune sequencing data. Study observations and caveats: In patients, about 5 TRBV segments were more frequent than in controls, with TRBV5-6, TRBV5-1 and TRBV20-1 among them.

Their specific antigens are unknown. Libraries were made from TCR beta cDNA, and they carried unique molecular identifiers. TCRdb reprocessed the PCR reads with MiXCR, giving one entry per CDR3 protein. The sample lists about 540,000 distinct CDR3 sequences; roughly 34% were seen once. Source material: blood. The receptor source for this set is a girl aged 2 to 17 with multiple sclerosis.

A note on this clonotype: Sequence at one end of the junction differs from germline and may be a read error. The chain joins TRBV27 to TRBJ2-1, with a possible D match to TRBD2 (5 bases). The CDR3 length is 11 residues. Germline V gene lookup returns CDR1 MNHEY and CDR2 SMNVEV (reference sequence). The CDR3 region is CARRREGEQFF. The CDR3, as DNA: TGTGCCCGCAGGCGAGAGGGTGAGCAGTTCTTC.

The chain joins TRBV6-5 to TRBJ1-5; D unresolved. Germline lookup yields CDR1 MNHEY and CDR2 SVGAGI. The V gene lost 6 bases and the J gene lost 6 bases, with 15 bases spanning the gap. The CDR3 runs 14 residues. Written as DNA, the CDR3 is TGTGCCAGCAGGAACAATGACGGATTTCAGCCCCAGCATTTT. This translates into CASRNNDGFQPQHF.

In this sample, this clonotype turned up a few times. The rearrangement uses TRBV5-1 and TRBJ2-5; 11 nucleotides align to TRBD2. This CDR3 contains 17 residues. J gave up 3 bases and V 0 bases, and 7 bases lay outside the gene matches. Germline CDR1 and CDR2: SGHRS and YFSETQ. CDR3 nucleotide sequence: TGCGCCAGCAGCTTGGCCGTCGGGACTAGCGGCAAAGAGACCCAGTACTTC. As protein: CASSLAVGTSGKETQYF. The full variable domain, with the rest looked up from reference TRBV5-1 and TRBJ2-5, is KAGVTQTPRYLIKTRGQQVTLSCSPISGHRSVSWYQQTPGQGLQFLFEYFSETQRNKGNFPGRFSGRQFSNSRSEMNVSTLELGDSALYLCASSLAVGTSGKETQYFGPGTRLLVL.

The chain combines TRBV20-1 with TRBJ2-3; TRBD2 matches 12 bases. The CDR3 has 15 residues. Trimming cost V 2 bases and J 6 bases; bases outside gene matches: 6. Germline V gene data show CDR1 as DFQATT and CDR2 as SNEGSKA (reference sequence). The CDR3 region is CSARPGLAGLDTQYF. The DNA of the CDR3 is TGCAGTGCTAGACCTGGACTAGCGGGACTGGATACGCAGTATTTT.

The chain couples TRBV28 to TRBJ1-2, with D tentatively TRBD1 (6 bases). V shed 3 bases and J shed 4 bases, with 12 bases lying between them. The CDR3 is 14 amino acids. Germline-derived CDR1 and CDR2 are MDHEN and SYDVKM. As DNA, the CDR3 is TGTGCCAGCAGTTTCTTACAGGGTGCCTATGGCTACACCTTC. It codes for CASSFLQGAYGYTF.

This clonotype was recorded a few times. The V and J genes are TRBV7-2 and TRBJ2-7; TRBD2 agrees at 11 bases. There are 15 residues in the CDR3. The germline gives CDR1 SGHTA, CDR2 FQGNSA. J was trimmed by 4 bases and V by 5 bases; bases with no gene match: 7. Here the CDR3 reads CASSPELAGGYEQYF. CDR3 DNA: TGTGCCAGCAGCCCCGAGCTAGCGGGGGGTTACGAGCAGTACTTC.

The chain couples TRBV2 to TRBJ1-2, with a possible D match to TRBD1 (5 bases). The CDR3 sequence is 12 residues long. The V gene's germline CDR1 is SNHLY and CDR2 FYNNEI. Trimming took off 7 bases at V and 7 bases at J, with 13 bases between the two ends. This CDR3 reads CASTWGGSGYTF. As DNA, the CDR3 is TGTGCCAGCACTTGGGGGGGTTCTGGCTACACCTTC.

The table lists this clonotype with a few counts. The V gene is TRBV7-6, the J gene TRBJ1-1, with TRBD1 matching 11 bases. CDR1 is SGHVS, CDR2 FNYEAQ, per germline. The J segment lost 7 bases and the V segment lost 7 bases, leaving 8 bases of the junction unmatched. The CDR3 is made up of 14 amino acids. The CDR3 sequence is CASNRGQGDGEAFF. The CDR3 DNA reads TGTGCCAGCAACAGGGGACAGGGGGACGGTGAAGCTTTCTTT.

This clonotype was observed a few times. The V and J genes are TRBV7-9 and TRBJ1-2, with 7 nucleotides matching TRBD1. Germline CDR1 reads SEHNR; CDR2 reads FQNEAQ (reference sequence). This CDR3 region has 17 residues. The V and J ends lost 2 bases and 5 bases, in that order; junction bases with no gene match: 14. CDR3 sequence (DNA): TGTGCCAGCAGCTTAAGCACAGGGGAAGTCATTTTGTATGGCTACACCTTC. This sequence encodes CASSLSTGEVILYGYTF.

This clonotype appeared a few times. This chain joins TRBV12-3 or TRBV12-4 and TRBJ1-2; D possibly corresponds to TRBD1 (5 bases). V was cut by 5 bases and J by 7 bases, with 11 bases left in between. This CDR3 is 12 amino acids long. CDR3 amino acids: CASSPGLSGYTF. The CDR3 DNA reads as TGTGCCAGCAGTCCGGGACTCTCTGGCTACACCTTC.

This chain links TRBV20-1 with TRBJ2-5; TRBD1 matches 9 bases. The CDR3 is 17 amino acids. Unmatched junction bases numbered 12, after V lost 3 bases and J lost 1 base. Germline CDR1 DFQATT, CDR2 SNEGSKA (reference sequence). The DNA of the CDR3 is TGCAGTGCTAGGGGTTTTGCAGGGGGACAGGGCCAAGAGACCCAGTACTTC. Its translation: CSARGFAGGQGQETQYF.

The chain combines TRBV20-1 with TRBJ2-1; 10 bases align to TRBD1. The V gene end was trimmed by 3 bases and the J gene end by 8 bases; junction bases not matched to a gene: 10. CDR1 is DFQATT, CDR2 SNEGSKA, per germline (reference sequence). The CDR3 runs to 15 residues. The CDR3 reads CSARGGTGAPDEQFF. In nucleotides, the CDR3 is TGCAGTGCTAGGGGTGGGACAGGGGCGCCAGATGAGCAGTTCTTC.

The chain employs TRBV3-1 and TRBJ2-5, with TRBD2 matching 8 bases. After removal of 5 bases from V and 2 bases from J, the junction contained 10 bases not matched to a gene. The CDR3 loop spans 16 amino acids. Germline CDR1 LGHDT, CDR2 YNNKEL (reference sequence). CDR3 nucleotides: TGTGCCAGCAGCTTAGGCCCGGGACTAGTGCAAGAGACCCAGTACTTC. This translates into CASSLGPGLVQETQYF.

This clonotype was seen just once. One base away lies a much larger clone, so this may be a sequencing read error. The chain is built from TRBV24-1 and TRBJ2-1, with D unresolved. CDR3 length: 14 residues. V lost 2 bases, J lost 0 bases, and 4 bases lay in between. Germline lookup yields CDR1 KGHDR and CDR2 SFDVKD. The CDR3 nucleotides are TGTGCCACCAGTGATTCAGACTCCTACAATGAGCAGTTCTTC. Translation: CATSDSDSYNEQFF.

A few counts support this clonotype. The chain combines TRBV9 with TRBJ2-1; 12 nucleotides line up with TRBD2. Germline-derived CDR1 and CDR2 are SGDLS and YYNGEE. With 0 bases clipped from V and 3 bases from J, the junction kept 4 bases outside the gene matches. This CDR3 comprises 17 residues. The CDR3 sequence is CASSVGTSGNFYNEQFF. The CDR3 DNA is TGTGCCAGCAGCGTAGGGACTAGCGGGAACTTCTACAATGAGCAGTTCTTC.

The CDR3 is CSVQTSGGVNEQFF. The CDR3 DNA reads TGCAGCGTACAGACTAGCGGGGGAGTCAATGAGCAGTTCTTC. The genes are TRBV29-1 and TRBJ2-1; 12 nucleotides align to TRBD2. After removal of 6 bases from V and 6 bases from J, the junction contained 6 bases not matched to a gene. Germline V gives CDR1 SQVTM, CDR2 ANQGSEA. The CDR3 is 14 residues long.

The chain employs TRBV5-4 and TRBJ2-1; 9 nucleotides line up with TRBD2. Trimming removed 3 bases from V and 5 bases from J; junction bases left unmatched: 9. Per the germline V gene, CDR1 is SGHNT and CDR2 is YYREEE (reference sequence). The CDR3 length is 16 residues. CDR3 nucleotide sequence: TGTGCCAGCAGCTCCGGCGGGGGGGACGCCAACAATGAGCAGTTCTTC. As protein: CASSSGGGDANNEQFF.

The V gene is TRBV10-1, the J gene TRBJ1-1, with 8 bases lining up with TRBD1. V dropped 6 bases and J dropped 6; count of bases not matched to a gene: 9. The CDR3 length is 14 residues. From germline, CDR1 is WNHNN and CDR2 SYGVQD (reference sequence). The CDR3 is CASRDSGQGPEAFF. CDR3 nucleotide sequence: TGCGCCAGCAGGGATTCCGGACAGGGCCCTGAAGCTTTCTTT.

The chain couples TRBV5-1 to TRBJ2-2; a weak D match, TRBD1 (5 bases). Germline V gene lookup returns CDR1 SGHRS and CDR2 YFSETQ. V was shortened by 2 bases and J by 0 bases, with 14 bases between the two germline ends. The CDR3 spans 17 residues. Here the CDR3 reads CASSLATTVTNTGELFF. The CDR3 nucleotides read TGCGCCAGCAGCTTAGCTACGACAGTAACGAACACCGGGGAGCTGTTTTTT.

The CDR3 DNA sequence: TGCAGCGGACAGGGGGGCTATGGCTACACCTTC. Translating it yields CSGQGGYGYTF. The rearrangement uses TRBV29-1 and TRBJ1-2, with TRBD1 matching 9 bases. CDR1 is SQVTM, CDR2 ANQGSEA, per germline. V gave up 7 bases and J gave up 4 bases; unmatched junction bases: 1. The CDR3 is made up of 11 amino acids.